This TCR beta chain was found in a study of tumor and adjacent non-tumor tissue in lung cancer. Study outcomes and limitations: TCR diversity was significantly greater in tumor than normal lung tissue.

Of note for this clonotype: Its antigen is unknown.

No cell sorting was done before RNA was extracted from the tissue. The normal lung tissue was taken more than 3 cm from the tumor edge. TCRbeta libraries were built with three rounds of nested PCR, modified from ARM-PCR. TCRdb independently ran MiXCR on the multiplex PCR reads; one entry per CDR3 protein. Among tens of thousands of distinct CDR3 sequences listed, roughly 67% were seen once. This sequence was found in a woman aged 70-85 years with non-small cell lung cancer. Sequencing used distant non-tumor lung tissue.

The CDR3 region has the DNA TGCAGTGCTAGATTGGCTAGCGGGACAGATACGCAGTATTTT. Protein sequence: CSARLASGTDTQYF. V and J are TRBV20-1 and TRBJ2-3, with 8 bases aligning to TRBD2. Unmatched junction bases numbered 4, after V lost 2 bases and J lost 3 bases. The CDR3 is made up of 14 amino acids. Germline values: CDR1 DFQATT, CDR2 SNEGSKA (reference sequence).